This TCR beta chain emerged from a study of vaccination effects on CD4 cells after COVID-19. Study-wide points: Substantial clonal contraction characterized both infection- and vaccine-induced clones late after vaccination.

This clone showed up just a few times. Its matching antigen is unknown. Sequenced by immunoSEQ multiplex PCR; TCRdb stores in-frame clones only, minus some. The sample has tens of thousands of clones, roughly 79% seen once. Pools of viral peptides were used by the ViraFEST assay to expand antigen-specific CD4+ T cells ahead of sequencing. Culturing for about 10 days preceded CD4+ T cell isolation. The healthy vaccine recipients, who had no prior SARS-CoV-2 infection, showed negative nucleocapsid antibodies. IL-2 medium supplanted half the medium on days 3 and 7. V lost 5 bases and J lost 3; bases outside the gene matches: 8. The CDR3 sequence is 16 residues long. The germline V gene encodes CDR1 SGHVS and CDR2 FQNEAQ.

Sample: CD4+ T cells from PBMCs cultured with HCoV-NL63 spike peptides, taken before COVID-19 vaccination. The TCR was taken from a human donor who received a COVID-19 vaccine. This chain links TRBV7-8 with TRBJ1-3, with 9 positions matching TRBD1. The CDR3 DNA follows: TGTGCCAGCAGCAAAACAGGGGGCGTTTATGGAAACACCATATATTTT. Its translation is CASSKTGGVYGNTIYF.